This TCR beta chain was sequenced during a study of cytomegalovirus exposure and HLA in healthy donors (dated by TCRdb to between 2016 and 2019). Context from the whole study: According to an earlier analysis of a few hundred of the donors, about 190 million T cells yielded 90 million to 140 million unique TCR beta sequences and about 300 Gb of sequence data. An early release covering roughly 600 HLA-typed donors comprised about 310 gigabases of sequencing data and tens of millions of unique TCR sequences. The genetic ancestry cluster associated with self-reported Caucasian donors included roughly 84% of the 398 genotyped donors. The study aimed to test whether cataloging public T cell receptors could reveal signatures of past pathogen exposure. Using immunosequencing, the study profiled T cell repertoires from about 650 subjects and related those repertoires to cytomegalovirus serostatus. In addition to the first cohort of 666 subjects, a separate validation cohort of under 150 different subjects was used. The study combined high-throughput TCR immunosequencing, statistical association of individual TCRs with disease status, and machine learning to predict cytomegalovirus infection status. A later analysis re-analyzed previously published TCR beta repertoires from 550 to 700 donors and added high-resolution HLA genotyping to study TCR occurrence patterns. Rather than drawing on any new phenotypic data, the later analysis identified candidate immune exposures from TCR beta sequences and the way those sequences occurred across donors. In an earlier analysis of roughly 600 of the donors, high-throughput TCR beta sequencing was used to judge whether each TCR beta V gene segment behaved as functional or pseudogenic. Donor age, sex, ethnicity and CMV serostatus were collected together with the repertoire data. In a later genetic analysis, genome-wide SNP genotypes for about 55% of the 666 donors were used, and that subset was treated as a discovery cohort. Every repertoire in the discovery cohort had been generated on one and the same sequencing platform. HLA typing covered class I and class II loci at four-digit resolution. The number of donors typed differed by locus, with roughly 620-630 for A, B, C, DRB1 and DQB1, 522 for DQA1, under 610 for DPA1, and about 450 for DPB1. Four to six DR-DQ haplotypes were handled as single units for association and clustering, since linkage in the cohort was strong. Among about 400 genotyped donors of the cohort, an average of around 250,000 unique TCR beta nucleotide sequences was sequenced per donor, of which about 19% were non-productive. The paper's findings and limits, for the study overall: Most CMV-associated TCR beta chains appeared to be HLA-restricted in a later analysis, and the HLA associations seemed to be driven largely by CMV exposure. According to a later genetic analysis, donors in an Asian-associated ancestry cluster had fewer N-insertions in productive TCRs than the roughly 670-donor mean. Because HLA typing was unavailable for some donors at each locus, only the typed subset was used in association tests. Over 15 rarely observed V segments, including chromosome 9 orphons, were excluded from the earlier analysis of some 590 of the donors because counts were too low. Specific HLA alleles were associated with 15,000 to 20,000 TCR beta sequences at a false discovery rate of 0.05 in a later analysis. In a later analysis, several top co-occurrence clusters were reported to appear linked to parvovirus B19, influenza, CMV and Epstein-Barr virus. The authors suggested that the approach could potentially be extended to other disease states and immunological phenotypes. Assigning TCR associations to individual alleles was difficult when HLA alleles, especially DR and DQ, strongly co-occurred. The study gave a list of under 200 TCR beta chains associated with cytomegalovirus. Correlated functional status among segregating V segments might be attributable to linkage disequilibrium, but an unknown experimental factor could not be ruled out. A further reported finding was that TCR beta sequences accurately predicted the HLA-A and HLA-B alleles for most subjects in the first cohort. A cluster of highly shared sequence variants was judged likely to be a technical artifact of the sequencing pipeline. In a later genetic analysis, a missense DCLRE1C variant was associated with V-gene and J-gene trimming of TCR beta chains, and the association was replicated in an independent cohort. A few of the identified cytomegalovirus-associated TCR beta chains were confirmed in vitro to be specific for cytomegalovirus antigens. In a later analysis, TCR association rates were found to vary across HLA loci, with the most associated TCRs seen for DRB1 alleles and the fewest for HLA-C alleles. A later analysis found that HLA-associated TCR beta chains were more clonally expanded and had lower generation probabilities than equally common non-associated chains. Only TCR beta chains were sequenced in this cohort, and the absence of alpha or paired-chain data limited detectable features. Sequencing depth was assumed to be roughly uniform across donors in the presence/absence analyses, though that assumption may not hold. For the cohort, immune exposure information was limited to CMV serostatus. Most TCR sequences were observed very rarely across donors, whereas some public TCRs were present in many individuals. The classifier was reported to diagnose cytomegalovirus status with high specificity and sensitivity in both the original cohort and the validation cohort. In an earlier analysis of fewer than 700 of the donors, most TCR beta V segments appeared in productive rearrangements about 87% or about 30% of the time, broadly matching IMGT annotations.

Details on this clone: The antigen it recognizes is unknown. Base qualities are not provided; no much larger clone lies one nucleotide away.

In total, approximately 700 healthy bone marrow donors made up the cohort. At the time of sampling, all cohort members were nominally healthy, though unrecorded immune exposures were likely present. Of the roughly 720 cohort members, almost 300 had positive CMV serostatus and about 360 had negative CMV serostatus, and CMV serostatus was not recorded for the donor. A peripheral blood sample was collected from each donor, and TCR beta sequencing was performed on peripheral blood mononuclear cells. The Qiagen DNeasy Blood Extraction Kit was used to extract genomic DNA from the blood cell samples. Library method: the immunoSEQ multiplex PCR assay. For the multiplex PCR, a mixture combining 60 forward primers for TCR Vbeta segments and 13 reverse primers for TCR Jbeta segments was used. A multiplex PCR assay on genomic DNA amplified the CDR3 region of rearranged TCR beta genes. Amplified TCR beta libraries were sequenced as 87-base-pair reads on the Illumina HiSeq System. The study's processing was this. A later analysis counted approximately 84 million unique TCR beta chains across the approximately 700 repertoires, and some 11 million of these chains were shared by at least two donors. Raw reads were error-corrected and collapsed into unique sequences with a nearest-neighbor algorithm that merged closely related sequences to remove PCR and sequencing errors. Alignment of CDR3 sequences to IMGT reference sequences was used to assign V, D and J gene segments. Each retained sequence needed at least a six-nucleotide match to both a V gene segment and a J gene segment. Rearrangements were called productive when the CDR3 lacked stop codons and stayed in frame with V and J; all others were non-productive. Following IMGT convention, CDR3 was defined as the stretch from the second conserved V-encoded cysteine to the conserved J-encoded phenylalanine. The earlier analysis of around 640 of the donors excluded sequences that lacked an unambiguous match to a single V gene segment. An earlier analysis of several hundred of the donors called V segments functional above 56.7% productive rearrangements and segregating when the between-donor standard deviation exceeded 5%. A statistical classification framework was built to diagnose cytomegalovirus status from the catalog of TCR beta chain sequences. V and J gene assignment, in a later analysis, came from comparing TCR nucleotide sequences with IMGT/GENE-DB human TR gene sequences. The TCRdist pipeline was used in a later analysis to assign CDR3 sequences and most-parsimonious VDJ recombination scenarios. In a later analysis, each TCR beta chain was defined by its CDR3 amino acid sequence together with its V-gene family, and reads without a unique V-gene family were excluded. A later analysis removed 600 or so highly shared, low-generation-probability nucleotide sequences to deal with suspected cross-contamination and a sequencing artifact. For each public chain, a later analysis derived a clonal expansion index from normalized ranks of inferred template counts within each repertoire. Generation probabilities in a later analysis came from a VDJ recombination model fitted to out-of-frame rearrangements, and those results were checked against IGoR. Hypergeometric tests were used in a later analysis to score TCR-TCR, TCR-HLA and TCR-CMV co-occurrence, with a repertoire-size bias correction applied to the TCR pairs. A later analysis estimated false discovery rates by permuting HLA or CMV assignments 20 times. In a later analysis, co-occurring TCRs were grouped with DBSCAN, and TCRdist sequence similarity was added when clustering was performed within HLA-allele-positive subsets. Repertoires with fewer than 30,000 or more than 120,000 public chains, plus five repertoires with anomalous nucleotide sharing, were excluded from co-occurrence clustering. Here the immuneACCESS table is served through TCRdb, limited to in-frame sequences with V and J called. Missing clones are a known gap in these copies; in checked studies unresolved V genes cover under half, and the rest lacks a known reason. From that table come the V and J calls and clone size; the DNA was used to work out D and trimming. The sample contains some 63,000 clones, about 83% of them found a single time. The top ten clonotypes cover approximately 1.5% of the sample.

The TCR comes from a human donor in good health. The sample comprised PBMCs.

The CDR3 sequence is CASSLRLAEITDTQYF. The nucleotide sequence reads TGCGCCAGCAGCTTGAGACTAGCGGAGATCACAGATACGCAGTATTTT. The rearranged chain carries TRBV5-1 and TRBJ2-3, with 9 bases in between that match TRBD2. Clipping removes 1 base from V and 2 bases from J, with 5 as the unmatched junction base count. CDR1 and CDR2 were assigned from the germline V gene as SGHRS and YFSETQ. The CDR3 runs 16 amino acids, cysteine and phenylalanine included. The sequence is cut down to CDR3 DNA, 48 bases in frame from base 1. Reference TRBV5-1 and TRBJ2-3 proteins supply the regions before and after the CDR3; the full variable domain is: KAGVTQTPRYLIKTRGQQVTLSCSPISGHRSVSWYQQTPGQGLQFLFEYFSETQRNKGNFPGRFSGRQFSNSRSEMNVSTLELGDSALYLCASSLRLAEITDTQYFGPGTRLTVL.